This T cell receptor (beta chain) was found in a study of T cells after posttransplantation cyclophosphamide. Overall study findings and caveats: Skin or GI-infiltrating T cells shared few TRB sequences with blood. Later blood repertoires were often dominated by clones from the donor CD8+ memory compartment. Recipient CMV seropositivity and CMV reactivation strongly tracked TRB clonality.

The naive gate required viable CD3+CD4+ or CD3+CD8+ cells with CCR7+CD45RA+CD45RO-CD95-CD27+CD28+ phenotype. The related graft donor's blood sample was taken on the day of bone marrow donation. In the case of this clone: The antigen is undetermined.

The V and J ends lost 4 bases and 0 bases respectively, with 16 bases between them. The germline CDR1 and CDR2 sequences are SGDLS and YYNGEE. The CDR3 contains 16 residues. Clones were read by immunoSEQ multiplex PCR, and TCRdb kept only the in-frame ones, dropping some. This table has fewer than 40,000 clones, about 90% appearing once. The sample consisted of naive CD4+ T cells sorted from PBMCs. The gene calls are TRBV9 and TRBJ1-2; weak D call: TRBD1 (6 bases). The clonotype comes from a woman aged 55-70 years in good health, CMV-negative, and a related stem cell transplant donor. CDR3 bases: TGTGCCAGCAGCAGTCGATCCGGGACAACTAACTATGGCTACACCTTC. Protein sequence: CASSSRSGTTNYGYTF. The complete variable domain, with remaining parts taken from reference TRBV9 and TRBJ1-2, reads DSGVTQTPKHLITATGQRVTLRCSPRSGDLSVYWYQQSLDQGLQFLIQYYNGEERAKGNILERFSAQQFPDLHSELNLSSLELGDSALYFCASSSRSGTTNYGYTFGSGTRLTVV.